This entry features one T cell receptor (beta chain) sequence. Antigen specificity is unknown. Germline CDR1 reads MNHNS; CDR2 reads SASEGT. V was trimmed by 3 bases and J by 11 bases, leaving 8 bases between them. The CDR3 length is 11 residues. These data come from a study of cytotoxic CD8 clonotypes in ibrutinib-treated CLL. Study-level information: 25 or so partial and 2 complete responses; at median approximately 70 months, 14 remitted, some twelve progressed. Response samples came after a median 12 months of treatment, range 6 to 36. The samples contained roughly 240,000 productive templates on average. They also contained an average of about 91,000 productive rearrangements.

Study-level results: Circulating CD8+ T-cell counts were tracked by baseline clonality, which exceeded that of age-matched healthy donors.

Sequenced by immunoSEQ multiplex PCR; TCRdb stores in-frame clones only, minus some. Of about 200,000 clones in the sample, more than 65% were seen once. The TCR comes from a human donor with chronic lymphocytic leukemia. Sequenced material: PBMCs, taken after 12 months of ibrutinib treatment. The V call is TRBV6-1, the J call TRBJ1-5; D gene unclear. Here the CDR3 reads CASSERVAQHF. Written as DNA, the CDR3 is TGTGCCAGCAGTGAGAGGGTCGCCCAGCATTTT.